This TCR beta chain was identified during a study of T cell responses to AZD1222 COVID-19 vaccine. Study as a whole: Investigators merged groups given second doses at roughly 4 or roughly 12 weeks. Study findings and constraints: Spike regions recognized by vaccine-associated CD4 TCRs spanned the protein, led by 160-218 and 743-854.

V lost 5 bases, J lost 3 bases, and 3 bases stayed unmatched. Germline V lookup: CDR1 MNHEY, CDR2 SVGAGI. The CDR3 extends over 13 amino acids. Produced via immunoSEQ multiplex PCR; TCRdb's table is partial and in-frame only. The sample lists 130,000 to 150,000 clones; around 93% were seen once. Worth noting for this clone: The antigen is undetermined.

The material was peripheral blood, obtained on day 0 of AZD1222 vaccination. The V call is TRBV6-5, the J call TRBJ1-2; 7 positions match TRBD1. The clonotype was recovered from an adult in good health. CDR3: CASSPTGDYGYTF. The DNA of the CDR3 is TGTGCCAGCAGTCCCACAGGGGACTATGGCTACACCTTC.